The 29 T cell receptor beta chains given below trace back to one sample, sequenced in a study of blood T cell repertoires in COVID-19. Produced via immunoSEQ multiplex PCR; TCRdb's table is partial and in-frame only. The sample includes 78,000 or so clones, more than 65% of them seen just once. Sample: peripheral blood. The receptors were gathered from a man at least 80 years old with acute or convalescent COVID-19.

The V call is TRBV27, the J call TRBJ2-7, with 9 positions matching TRBD1. The germline V gene encodes CDR1 MNHEY and CDR2 SMNVEV (reference sequence). The CDR3 consists of 16 residues. V gave up 6 bases and J gave up 0 bases; unmatched junction bases: 9. The CDR3 nucleotides read TGTGCCAGCAGCCCCACCGGGACAGGGTCCTCCTACGAGCAGTACTTC. This translates into CASSPTGTGSSYEQYF.

Only a few counts were recorded for this clone. V is TRBV9 and J is TRBJ1-5, with a tentative D call TRBD1 (6 bases). This CDR3 has 14 amino acids. With 2 bases removed from V and 3 bases from J, the gap between germline ends came to 9 bases. Germline CDR1 reads SGDLS; CDR2 reads YYNGEE. The CDR3 nucleotides are TGTGCCAGCAGCGTCGGACAGCTCAATCAGCCCCAGCATTTT. Its translation: CASSVGQLNQPQHF.

Details on this clone: Other DNA variants within this sample encode the same CDR3. The V gene is TRBV19, the J gene TRBJ1-1; 10 bases are shared with TRBD1. CDR3 size: 15 residues. Germline CDR1 and CDR2: LNHDA and SQIVND (reference sequence). J gave up 0 bases and V 3 bases, and 1 base lay outside the gene matches. The CDR3 region is CASSMGQGLNTEAFF. Written as DNA, the CDR3 is TGTGCCAGTAGTATGGGACAGGGGTTGAACACTGAAGCTTTCTTT. The complete variable domain, with remaining parts taken from reference TRBV19 and TRBJ1-1, reads DGGITQSPKYLFRKEGQNVTLSCEQNLNHDAMYWYRQDPGQGLRLIYYSQIVNDFQKGDIAEGYSVSREKKESFPLTVTSAQKNPTAFYLCASSMGQGLNTEAFFGQGTRLTVV.

This sequence joins TRBV6-5 and TRBJ2-5; 9 bases map to TRBD1. Germline loops: CDR1 MNHEY, CDR2 SVGAGI. The CDR3 totals 14 residues. V lost 6 bases to trimming and J lost 4 bases; unmatched junction nucleotides: 6. As DNA, the CDR3 is TGTGCCAGCAGACCCACAGGGGGCCCAGAGACCCAGTACTTC. It is translated as CASRPTGGPETQYF.

The chain uses TRBV5-1 and TRBJ2-5, with D possibly matching TRBD1 (6 bases). The CDR3 spans 15 residues. CDR1 and CDR2 (germline): SGHRS, YFSETQ. With 0 bases removed from V and 7 bases from J, the gap between germline ends came to 16 bases. The CDR3 region has the DNA TGCGCCAGCAGCTTGGGGGGCGGACAGCAGGGGACCCAGTACTTC. It encodes CASSLGGGQQGTQYF.

The chain combines TRBV5-1 with TRBJ2-6, with TRBD1 matching over 8 bases. The V gene's germline CDR1 is SGHRS and CDR2 YFSETQ. Losses at the gene ends were 4 bases for V and 0 bases for J; bases not matched to a gene: 6. The CDR3 is 17 residues long. In DNA, the CDR3 is TGCGCCAGCAGCCTACAGGGGGTACGCTCTGGGGCCAACGTCCTGACTTTC. Translated, it gives CASSLQGVRSGANVLTF. The entire variable domain, with the rest obtained from reference TRBV5-1 and TRBJ2-6, is as follows: KAGVTQTPRYLIKTRGQQVTLSCSPISGHRSVSWYQQTPGQGLQFLFEYFSETQRNKGNFPGRFSGRQFSNSRSEMNVSTLELGDSALYLCASSLQGVRSGANVLTFGAGSRLTVL.

Worth noting for this clone: The sample contains more than one DNA sequence encoding this CDR3. This chain links TRBV5-4 with TRBJ1-5; D might be TRBD1 (6 bases). Germline V CDR1 and CDR2: SGHNT, YYREEE (reference sequence). Trimming shortened V by 2 bases and J by 7 bases, and 7 bases separated the two germline ends. This CDR3 region has 12 residues. The CDR3 nucleotides read TGTGCCAGCAGCTTACAGGGCCAGCCCCAGCATTTT. This translates into CASSLQGQPQHF.

The chain combines TRBV6-5 with TRBJ2-2, with D possibly TRBD2 on 6 matching bases. Germline V CDR1 and CDR2: MNHEY, SVGAGI. This CDR3 is 14 amino acids long. Deletions cut 6 bases from V and 5 bases from J, with 13 bases between. CDR3 region: CASRLAEVTGELFF. The DNA of the CDR3 is TGTGCCAGCAGGTTAGCGGAGGTGACCGGGGAGCTGTTTTTT.

This clone is a singleton in its sample. The chain has TRBV27 and TRBJ1-1; 12 bases line up with TRBD1. CDR3 length equals 16 residues. Looked up from germline, CDR1 is MNHEY and CDR2 is SMNVEV (reference sequence). Trimming cost V 7 bases and J 4 bases; bases outside gene matches: 10. As DNA, the CDR3 is TGTGCCAGCAAGGGTTATGGGACAGGGGGCGTCACTGAAGCTTTCTTT. Translated, it gives CASKGYGTGGVTEAFF.

The chain joins TRBV6-5 to TRBJ1-2; no definite D call. Trimming pared 0 bases from V and 0 bases from J, leaving 11 bases between. CDR3 size: 16 residues. Germline values: CDR1 MNHEY, CDR2 SVGAGI. The CDR3, as DNA: TGTGCCAGCAGTTACTCGAAGCTTAGAGCTAACTATGGCTACACCTTC. Protein: CASSYSKLRANYGYTF.

The J gene is TRBJ1-4, the V gene TRBV13, with TRBD1 as a possible D gene (6 bases). The V end was cut by 6 bases, the J end by 8 bases, with 13 bases between. The CDR3 has 13 residues. Germline V gene data show CDR1 as PRHDT and CDR2 as FYEKMQ (reference sequence). The CDR3: CASSRQGSEKLFF. The CDR3 nucleotides read TGTGCCAGCAGTAGGCAGGGGAGCGAAAAACTGTTTTTT.

This chain links TRBV7-9 with TRBJ1-1; 9 bases match TRBD1. In germline, CDR1 is SEHNR, CDR2 FQNEAQ (reference sequence). J was trimmed by 2 bases and V by 5 bases; bases with no gene match: 6. The CDR3 runs to 15 residues. The DNA for the CDR3 is TGTGCCAGCAGCCCTACGACAGGGGGTAACACTGAAGCTTTCTTT. As protein: CASSPTTGGNTEAFF.

This clone was counted between two and nine times. The chain has TRBV4-2 and TRBJ1-1; D may be TRBD1 (6 bases). There are 12 residues in the CDR3. V lost 1 base to trimming and J lost 8 bases, with 8 bases between them. Germline assignment: CDR1 LGHNA and CDR2 YNFKEQ. In DNA form, the CDR3 reads TGTGCCAGCAGCCAAGTCCAGGGGGAAGCTTTCTTT. This codes for CASSQVQGEAFF.

The rearrangement links TRBV6-5 to TRBJ2-5, with 7 bases identical to TRBD2. CDR3 length: 14 residues. V trimming: 6 bases; J trimming: 1 base; junction bases outside the gene matches: 5. Germline V CDR1 and CDR2: MNHEY, SVGAGI. CDR3 in amino acids: CASSTGTTQETQYF. CDR3 nucleotides: TGTGCCAGCAGCACCGGGACTACCCAAGAGACCCAGTACTTC.

V gene TRBV15 combines with J gene TRBJ2-1, with D possibly matching TRBD2 (5 bases). The V gene's germline CDR1 is LNHNV and CDR2 YYDKDF (reference sequence). The CDR3 length is 16 residues. Trimming cost V 0 bases and J 0 bases, with 9 bases left between them. This chain's CDR3 is CATSRDWESSYNEQFF. The CDR3 DNA sequence: TGTGCCACCAGCAGAGATTGGGAGAGCTCCTACAATGAGCAGTTCTTC.

The chain couples TRBV6-1 to TRBJ1-1; D possibly corresponds to TRBD1 (6 bases). Germline CDR1 and CDR2: MNHNS and SASEGT. The CDR3 consists of 16 residues. V was shortened by 1 base and J by 0 bases, with 12 bases between the two germline ends. Here the CDR3 reads CASSEEWGQMNTEAFF. CDR3 bases: TGTGCCAGCAGTGAAGAATGGGGACAAATGAACACTGAAGCTTTCTTT.

This clone has just one count. This rearrangement joins TRBV6-5 to TRBJ1-3; maybe TRBD1 (5 bases). The CDR3 sequence is 15 residues long. V dropped 6 bases and J dropped 2 bases, with 14 bases sitting between them. CDR1 is MNHEY, CDR2 SVGAGI, per germline. The DNA for the CDR3 is TGTGCCAGCAGCCCCCACGGGGGTGCTGGAAACACCATATATTTT. Translated: CASSPHGGAGNTIYF.

The chain recombines TRBV6-5 with TRBJ1-4; TRBD1 matches 9 bases. Per the germline V gene, CDR1 is MNHEY and CDR2 is SVGAGI. The length of the CDR3 is 14 residues. The V and J ends lost 6 bases and 8 bases, in that order; junction bases with no gene match: 7. This CDR3 reads CASRINRGREKLFF. CDR3 DNA sequence: TGTGCCAGCAGGATAAACAGGGGGCGGGAAAAACTGTTTTTT.

V and J are TRBV4-1 and TRBJ2-7; 7 positions match TRBD2. The V segment lost 4 bases and the J segment 2 bases; nucleotides outside the gene matches: 5. Germline CDR1 reads MGHRA; CDR2 reads YSYEKL. CDR3 length equals 14 residues. CDR3: CASSRGGITYEQYF. CDR3 nucleotide sequence: TGCGCCAGCAGCCGGGGGGGTATCACCTACGAGCAGTACTTC.

The J gene is TRBJ1-2, the V gene TRBV29-1; D is perhaps TRBD1 (5 bases). Germline V lookup: CDR1 SQVTM, CDR2 ANQGSEA. The ends were cut back, 2 bases at V and 6 bases at J, with 16 bases in the middle. The CDR3 loop spans 14 amino acids. CDR3 in amino acids: CSVERGLEANGYTF. The CDR3 DNA follows: TGCAGCGTTGAAAGGGGACTGGAGGCGAATGGCTACACCTTC.

V usage is TRBV2 and J usage is TRBJ1-2; D is undetermined. This CDR3 contains 16 residues. Trimming took off 1 base at V and 2 bases at J, with 14 bases between the two ends. The germline V gene encodes CDR1 SNHLY and CDR2 FYNNEI. CDR3 residues: CASSEVMPNMNYGYTF. CDR3 bases: TGTGCCAGCAGTGAAGTGATGCCGAACATGAACTATGGCTACACCTTC.

The chain links TRBV5-6 to TRBJ2-1; 9 nucleotides line up with TRBD1. CDR3 size: 15 residues. Germline CDR1 and CDR2: SGHDT and YYEEEE. J was trimmed by 5 bases and V by 0 bases; bases with no gene match: 3. CDR3 region: CASSLGDRVDNEQFF. The CDR3 bases are TGTGCCAGCAGCTTGGGGGACAGGGTGGACAATGAGCAGTTCTTC.

The V gene is TRBV19, the J gene TRBJ1-1; 11 bases align to TRBD1. After removal of 2 bases from V and 7 bases from J, the junction contained 6 bases not matched to a gene. CDR3 length equals 15 residues. Germline V lookup: CDR1 LNHDA, CDR2 SQIVND (reference sequence). CDR3 residues: CASSIQGQGANEAFF. The CDR3 DNA follows: TGTGCCAGTAGTATACAAGGACAGGGGGCGAATGAAGCTTTCTTT.

The chain carries TRBV5-1 and TRBJ2-2; the D gene is possibly TRBD2 (6 bases). CDR3 length: 14 amino acids. Trimming took off 4 bases at V and 0 bases at J, with 7 bases between the two ends. The germline gives CDR1 SGHRS, CDR2 YFSETQ. DNA of the CDR3: TGCGCCAGCAGCCGGGACTCGAACACCGGGGAGCTGTTTTTT. Residues: CASSRDSNTGELFF.

The chain combines TRBV3-1 (or the pseudogene TRBV3-2) with TRBJ1-1; no reliable D call. Trimming pared 4 bases from V and 0 bases from J, leaving 9 bases between. The germline V gene has CDR1 LGHDT and CDR2 YNNKEL (reference sequence). The CDR3 has 14 residues. CDR3 sequence reads: CASSLSEVNTEAFF. CDR3 nucleotides: TGTGCCAGCAGCCTGAGTGAAGTGAACACTGAAGCTTTCTTT.

V gene TRBV5-1 combines with J gene TRBJ2-4; 9 bases are a match to TRBD1. CDR3 length equals 15 residues. Germline CDR1 reads SGHRS; CDR2 reads YFSETQ. The trim removed 1 base at V and 3 bases at J, leaving 2 bases unmatched. In DNA, the CDR3 is TGCGCCAGCAGCTTGCCGGACAGGGGCAAAAACATTCAGTACTTC. Translation: CASSLPDRGKNIQYF.

The V gene is TRBV30, the J gene TRBJ1-2, with 7 bases lining up with TRBD1. Germline V gene sequence: CDR1 GTSNPN, CDR2 SVGIG (reference sequence). The CDR3 length is 16 residues. Trimming took 4 bases from V and 4 from J; bases not matched to a gene: 15. The CDR3 DNA reads as TGTGCCTGGACCCTCCCCCGGGACAGACTAATCTATGGCTACACCTTC. Translation: CAWTLPRDRLIYGYTF.

Note on this clone: At one end, the junction sequence differs from germline, possibly due to a read error. The gene calls are TRBV7-7 and TRBJ2-3, with 9 positions matching TRBD2. CDR3 length equals 15 residues. The germline V gene encodes CDR1 SSHAT and CDR2 FNYEAQ (reference sequence). The CDR3 here is CASSLGGGATDTQYF. The CDR3 DNA is TGTGCTAGCAGCTTAGGCGGGGGGGCCACAGATACGCAGTATTTT.

This chain connects TRBV11-1 to TRBJ2-7, with 9 bases identical to TRBD1. V was pared by 3 bases and J by 4 bases, with 4 bases of the junction left unmatched. Germline assignment: CDR1 SGHAT and CDR2 FQDESV (reference sequence). This CDR3 is 14 amino acids long. The CDR3 nucleotides read TGTGCCAGCAGCTTGGACAGGGGCGAATACGAGCAGTACTTC. This gives the protein CASSLDRGEYEQYF.